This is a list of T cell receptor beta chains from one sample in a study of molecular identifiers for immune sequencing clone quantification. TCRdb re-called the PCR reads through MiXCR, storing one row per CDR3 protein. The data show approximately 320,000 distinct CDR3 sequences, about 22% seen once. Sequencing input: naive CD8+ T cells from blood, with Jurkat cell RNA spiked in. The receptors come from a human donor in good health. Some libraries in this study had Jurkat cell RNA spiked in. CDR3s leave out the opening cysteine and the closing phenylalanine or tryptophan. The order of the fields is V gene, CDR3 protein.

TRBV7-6	ASSPPGDTEAF
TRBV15	ATHPGVTSTDTQY
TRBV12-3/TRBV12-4	ASSFQGGSDTQY
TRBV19	ASSIDGLRTDTQY
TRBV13	ASSYGTVNQPQH
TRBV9	ASSTEGLRETQY
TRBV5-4	ASRMTGLPEAF
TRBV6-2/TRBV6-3	ASSYSRSGSNTEAF
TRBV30	AWSRRGSGTEAF
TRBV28	ASSLYPGSSTDTQY
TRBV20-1	SAIRDRGKRVSYEQY
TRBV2	ASSEWRTETF
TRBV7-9	ASSPTYTGELF
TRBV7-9	ASSPTGYTEAF
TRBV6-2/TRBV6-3	ASRPGQGPPNYGYT
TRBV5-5	ASSWTLGEPQH
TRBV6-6	ASSYEAGGPEAF
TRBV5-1	ASSLRDRGWTEAF
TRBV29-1	SVNDRWTGTSYEQY
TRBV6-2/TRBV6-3	ASSYLQVSGANVLT